The sequence of this T cell receptor beta chain was determined in a study of OX40 agonist ivuxolimab in advanced cancers. Looking at the study overall: Eligibility rules accepted prior anti-PD-1, anti-PD-L1 or anti-CTLA-4 therapy, and 40% to 50% had some.

Repertoires were generated with immunoSEQ multiplex PCR, while TCRdb's copy carries only in-frame clones and drops some. The sample consists of around 41,000 clones, roughly 84% of them appearing once. The CDR3 runs to 14 residues. Germline lookup yields CDR1 SEHNR and CDR2 FQNEAQ (reference sequence). The V gene lost 2 bases and the J gene lost 3 bases, with 10 bases spanning the gap. Sequencing used CD4+ or CD8+ T cells sorted from blood, obtained in a trial of the OX40 agonist ivuxolimab. This TCR came from an adult with an advanced solid tumor such as melanoma, head and neck, liver or kidney cancer. The chain recombines TRBV7-9 with TRBJ1-1; tentatively, D is TRBD1 (5 bases). CDR3 sequence reads: CASSLMEGYTEAFF. The CDR3 bases are TGTGCCAGCAGCTTAATGGAGGGGTACACTGAAGCTTTCTTT.